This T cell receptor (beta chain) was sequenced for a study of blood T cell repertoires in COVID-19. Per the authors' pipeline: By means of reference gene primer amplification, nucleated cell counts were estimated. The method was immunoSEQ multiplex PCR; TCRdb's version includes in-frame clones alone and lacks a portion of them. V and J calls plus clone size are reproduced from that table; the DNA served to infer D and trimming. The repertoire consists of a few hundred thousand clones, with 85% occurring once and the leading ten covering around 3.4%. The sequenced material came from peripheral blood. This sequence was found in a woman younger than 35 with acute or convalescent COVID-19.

This chain's CDR3 is CASSPAGTVETQYF. In DNA, the CDR3 is TGTGCCAGCTCACCCGCCGGGACAGTGGAGACCCAGTACTTC. The chain couples TRBV18 to TRBJ2-5; 7 bases map to TRBD1. V lost 3 bases, J lost 5 bases, and 6 bases stayed unmatched. Germline loops: CDR1 KGHSH, CDR2 LQKENI. The CDR3 sequence is 14 residues long.